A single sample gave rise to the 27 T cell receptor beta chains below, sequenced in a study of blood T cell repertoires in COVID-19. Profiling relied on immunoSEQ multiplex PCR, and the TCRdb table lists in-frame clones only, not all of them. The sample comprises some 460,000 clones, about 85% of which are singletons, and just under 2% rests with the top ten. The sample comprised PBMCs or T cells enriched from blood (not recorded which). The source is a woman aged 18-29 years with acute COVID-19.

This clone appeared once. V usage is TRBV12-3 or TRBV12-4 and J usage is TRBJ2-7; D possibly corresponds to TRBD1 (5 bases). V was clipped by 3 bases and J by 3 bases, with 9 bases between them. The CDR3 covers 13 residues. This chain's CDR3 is CASSFDRDYEQYF. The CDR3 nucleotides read TGTGCCAGCAGTTTCGACAGAGACTACGAGCAGTACTTC.

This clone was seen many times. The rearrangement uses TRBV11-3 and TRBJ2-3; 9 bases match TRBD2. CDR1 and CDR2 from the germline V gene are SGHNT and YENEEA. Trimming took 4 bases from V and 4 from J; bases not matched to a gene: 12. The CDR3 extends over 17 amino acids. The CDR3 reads CASSSPGSGRAADTQYF. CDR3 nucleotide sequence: TGTGCCAGCAGCTCCCCGGGTAGCGGGAGAGCGGCAGATACGCAGTATTTT.

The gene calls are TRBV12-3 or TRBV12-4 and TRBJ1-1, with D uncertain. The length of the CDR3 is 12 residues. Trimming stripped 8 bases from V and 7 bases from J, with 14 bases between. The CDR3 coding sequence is TGTGCCAGCGCCTTAGGCGCGGATGAAGCTTTCTTT. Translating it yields CASALGADEAFF.

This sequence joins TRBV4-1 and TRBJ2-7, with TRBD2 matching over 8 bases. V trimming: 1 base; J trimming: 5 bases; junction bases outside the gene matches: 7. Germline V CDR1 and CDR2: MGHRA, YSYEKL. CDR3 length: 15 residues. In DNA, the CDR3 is TGCGCCAGCAGCCAAGGAGAAGCGGGAGTCAACGAGCAGTACTTC. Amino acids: CASSQGEAGVNEQYF.

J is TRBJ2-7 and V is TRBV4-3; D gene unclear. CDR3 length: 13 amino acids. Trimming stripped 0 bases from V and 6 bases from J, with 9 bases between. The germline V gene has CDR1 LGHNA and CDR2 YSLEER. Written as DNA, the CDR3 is TGCGCCAGCAGCCAAGATCGTCTTCTCGAGCAGTACTTC. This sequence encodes CASSQDRLLEQYF.

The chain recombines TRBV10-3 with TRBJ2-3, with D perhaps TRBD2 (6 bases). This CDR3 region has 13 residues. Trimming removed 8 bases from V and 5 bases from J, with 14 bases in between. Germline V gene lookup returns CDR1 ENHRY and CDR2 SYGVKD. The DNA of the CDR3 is TGTGCCATCGGTTTAGCGGAGAGAGATACGCAGTATTTT. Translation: CAIGLAERDTQYF.

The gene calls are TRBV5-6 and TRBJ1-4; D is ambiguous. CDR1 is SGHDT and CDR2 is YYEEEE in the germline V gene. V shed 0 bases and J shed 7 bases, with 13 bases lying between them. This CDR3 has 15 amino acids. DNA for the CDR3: TGTGCCAGCAGCTTGGTTCCCGAGGGAGTTGAAAAACTGTTTTTT. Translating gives CASSLVPEGVEKLFF.

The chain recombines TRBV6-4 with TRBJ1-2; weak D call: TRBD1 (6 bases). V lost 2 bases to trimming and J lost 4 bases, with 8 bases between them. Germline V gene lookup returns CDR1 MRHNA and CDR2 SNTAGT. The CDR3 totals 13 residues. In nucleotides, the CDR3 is TGTGCCAGCAGTGACGGGGGGGCCTATGGCTACACCTTC. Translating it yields CASSDGGAYGYTF.

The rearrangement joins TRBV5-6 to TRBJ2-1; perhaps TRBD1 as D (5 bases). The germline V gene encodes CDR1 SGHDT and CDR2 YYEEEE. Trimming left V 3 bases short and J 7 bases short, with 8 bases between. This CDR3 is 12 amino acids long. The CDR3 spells CASSSQGNEQFF. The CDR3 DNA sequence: TGTGCCAGCAGCTCCCAGGGAAATGAGCAGTTCTTC.

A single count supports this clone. The CDR3 is CASSYHRADSPLHF. The CDR3 DNA reads TGTGCCAGCAGTTACCACAGGGCGGATTCACCCCTCCACTTT. The gene calls are TRBV6-5 and TRBJ1-6, with TRBD1 as a possible D gene (6 bases). V lost 2 bases, J lost 8 bases, and 10 bases lay in between. The CDR3 loop spans 14 amino acids. CDR1 is MNHEY, CDR2 SVGAGI, per germline.

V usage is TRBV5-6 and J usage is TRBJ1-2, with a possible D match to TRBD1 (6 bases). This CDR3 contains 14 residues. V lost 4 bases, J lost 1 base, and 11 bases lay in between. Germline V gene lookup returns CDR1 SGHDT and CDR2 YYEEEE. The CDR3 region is CASSPGGGNYGYTF. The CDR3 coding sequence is TGTGCCAGCAGCCCGGGAGGGGGTAACTATGGCTACACCTTC. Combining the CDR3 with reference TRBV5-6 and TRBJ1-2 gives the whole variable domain DAGVTQSPTHLIKTRGQQVTLRCSPKSGHDTVSWYQQALGQGPQFIFQYYEEEERQRGNFPDRFSGHQFPNYSSELNVNALLLGDSALYLCASSPGGGNYGYTFGSGTRLTVV.

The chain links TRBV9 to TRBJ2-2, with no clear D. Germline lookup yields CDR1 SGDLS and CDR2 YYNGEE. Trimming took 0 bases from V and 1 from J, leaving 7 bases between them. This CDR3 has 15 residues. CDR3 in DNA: TGTGCCAGCAGCGTAGCTTCCGGGAACACCGGGGAGCTGTTTTTT. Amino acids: CASSVASGNTGELFF.

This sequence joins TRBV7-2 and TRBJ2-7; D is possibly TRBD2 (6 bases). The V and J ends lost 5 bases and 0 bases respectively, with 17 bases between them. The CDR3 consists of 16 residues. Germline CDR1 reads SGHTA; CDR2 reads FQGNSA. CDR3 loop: CASSPTGTLSSYEQYF. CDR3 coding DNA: TGTGCCAGCAGCCCGACCGGGACTTTGAGCTCCTACGAGCAGTACTTC.

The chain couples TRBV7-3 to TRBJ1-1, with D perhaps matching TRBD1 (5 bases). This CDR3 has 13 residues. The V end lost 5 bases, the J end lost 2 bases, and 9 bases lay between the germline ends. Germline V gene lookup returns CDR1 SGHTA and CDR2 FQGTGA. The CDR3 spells CASSTQGNTEAFF. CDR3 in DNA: TGTGCCAGCAGCACCCAGGGTAACACTGAAGCTTTCTTT.

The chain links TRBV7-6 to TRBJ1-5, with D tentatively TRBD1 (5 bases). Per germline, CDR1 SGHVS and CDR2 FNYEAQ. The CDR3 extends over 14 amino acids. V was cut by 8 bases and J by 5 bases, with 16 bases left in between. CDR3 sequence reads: CASSLGGTDQPQHF. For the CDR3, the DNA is TGTGCCAGCTCTCTGGGAGGGACCGATCAGCCCCAGCATTTT.

The DNA for the CDR3 is TGTGCCAGCTCGGGGACTGGACCCTACGAGCAGTACTTC. Translation: CASSGTGPYEQYF. The chain recombines TRBV18 with TRBJ2-7; tentative D call: TRBD2 (6 bases). The germline V gene has CDR1 KGHSH and CDR2 LQKENI. Trimming took 6 bases from V and 2 from J, leaving 11 bases between them. This CDR3 contains 13 residues. Full variable domain (remainder filled in from reference TRBV18 and TRBJ2-7): NAGVMQNPRHLVRRRGQEARLRCSPMKGHSHVYWYRQLPEEGLKFMVYLQKENIIDESGMPKERFSAEFPKEGPSILRIQQVVRGDSAAYFCASSGTGPYEQYFGPGTRLTVT.

The CDR3 nucleotides read TGCGCCAGCAGCCAAGGGTCCCTAGAAGGAACTGAAGCTTTCTTT. As protein: CASSQGSLEGTEAFF. The rearrangement uses TRBV4-1 and TRBJ1-1; D not resolved. The V gene's germline CDR1 is MGHRA and CDR2 YSYEKL. Trimming stripped 1 base from V and 5 bases from J, with 14 bases between. This CDR3 contains 15 residues.

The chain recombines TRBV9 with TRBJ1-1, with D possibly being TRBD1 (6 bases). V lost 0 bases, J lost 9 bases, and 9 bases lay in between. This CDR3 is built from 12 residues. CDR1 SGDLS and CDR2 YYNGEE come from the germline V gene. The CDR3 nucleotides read TGTGCCAGCAGCGTAGGGGACACAAAAGCTTTCTTT. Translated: CASSVGDTKAFF.

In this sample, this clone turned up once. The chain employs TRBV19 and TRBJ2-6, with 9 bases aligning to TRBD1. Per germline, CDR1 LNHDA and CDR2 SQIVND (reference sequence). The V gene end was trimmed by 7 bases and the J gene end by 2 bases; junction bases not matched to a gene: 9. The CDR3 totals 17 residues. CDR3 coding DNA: TGTGCCAGTATCCGGGGACAGGGACAGACTGGGGCCAACGTCCTGACTTTC. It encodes CASIRGQGQTGANVLTF.

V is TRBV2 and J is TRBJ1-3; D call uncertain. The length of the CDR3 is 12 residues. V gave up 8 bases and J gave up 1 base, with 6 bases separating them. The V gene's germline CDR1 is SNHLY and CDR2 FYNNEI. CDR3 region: CASHRSGNTIYF. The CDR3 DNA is TGTGCCAGCCACCGGTCTGGAAACACCATATATTTT.

For the CDR3, the DNA is TGTGCCAGCAGCTTCCTGGGACTCACAGATACGCAGTATTTT. Protein product: CASSFLGLTDTQYF. V is TRBV7-8 and J is TRBJ2-3; tentatively, D is TRBD2 (6 bases). Germline values: CDR1 SGHVS, CDR2 FQNEAQ. This CDR3 region has 14 residues. The V gene lost 3 bases and the J gene lost 2 bases, with 9 bases spanning the gap.

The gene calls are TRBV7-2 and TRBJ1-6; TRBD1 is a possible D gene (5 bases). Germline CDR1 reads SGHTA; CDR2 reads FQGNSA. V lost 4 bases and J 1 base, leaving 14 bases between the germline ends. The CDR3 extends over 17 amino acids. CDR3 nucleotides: TGTGCCAGCAGCTCCGGCCTGGGGGGGTCCTATAATTCACCCCTCCACTTT. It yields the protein CASSSGLGGSYNSPLHF.

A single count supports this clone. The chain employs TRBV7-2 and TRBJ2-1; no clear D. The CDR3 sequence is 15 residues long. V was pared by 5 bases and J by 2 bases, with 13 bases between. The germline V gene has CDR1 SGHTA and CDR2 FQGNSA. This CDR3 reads CASSLDWAPYNEQFF. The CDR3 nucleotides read TGTGCCAGCAGCCTAGATTGGGCGCCCTACAATGAGCAGTTCTTC.

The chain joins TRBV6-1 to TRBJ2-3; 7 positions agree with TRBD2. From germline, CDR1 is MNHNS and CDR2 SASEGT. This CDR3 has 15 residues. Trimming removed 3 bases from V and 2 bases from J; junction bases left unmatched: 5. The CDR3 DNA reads TGTGCCAGCAGTGATTCAGCGGGGTTCACAGATACGCAGTATTTT. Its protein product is CASSDSAGFTDTQYF.

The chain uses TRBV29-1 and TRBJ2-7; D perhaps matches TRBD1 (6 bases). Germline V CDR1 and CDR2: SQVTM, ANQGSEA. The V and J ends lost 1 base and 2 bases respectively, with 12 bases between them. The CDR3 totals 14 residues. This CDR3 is CSVEGMTGAYEQYF. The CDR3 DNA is TGCAGCGTTGAAGGGATGACAGGTGCCTACGAGCAGTACTTC.

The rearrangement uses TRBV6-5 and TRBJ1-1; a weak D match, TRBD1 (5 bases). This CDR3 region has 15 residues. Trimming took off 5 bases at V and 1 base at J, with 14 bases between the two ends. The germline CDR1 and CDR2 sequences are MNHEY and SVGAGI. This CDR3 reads CASSSKGRANTEAFF. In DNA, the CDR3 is TGTGCCAGCAGTAGCAAGGGCAGGGCGAACACTGAAGCTTTCTTT.

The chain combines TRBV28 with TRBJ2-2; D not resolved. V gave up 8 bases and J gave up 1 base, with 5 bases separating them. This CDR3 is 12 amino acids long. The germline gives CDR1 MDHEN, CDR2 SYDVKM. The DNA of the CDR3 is TGTGCCAGCGCAGGGAACACCGGGGAGCTGTTTTTT. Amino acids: CASAGNTGELFF.